The rows below give T cell receptor beta chains drawn from one sample of a study of identical twins. MiXCR was run by TCRdb on the 5' RACE reads, yielding one entry per CDR3 protein. The sample lists some 240,000 distinct CDR3 sequences, 6.5% to 9.5% occurring once. Separately, the same data were catalogued under a study of yellow fever vaccine responses in identical twins.

What was sequenced was CD8+ T cells sorted from blood. The receptors originated from a young woman in good health. CDR3s include the opening cysteine and the closing phenylalanine or tryptophan. The order of the fields is V gene, clone size, D gene, J gene, CDR3 protein, CDR3 DNA. D genes are given only for firm matches. Rows may omit the clone size; those that give it use once, few, many or a size class.

TRBV14,few,.,TRBJ1-2,CASSLNPYYGYTF,TGTGCCAGCAGCCTTAATCCGTACTATGGCTACACCTTC
TRBV28,.,.,TRBJ2-3,CASSRTPDTQYF,TGTGCCAGCAGTCGGACTCCCGATACGCAGTATTTT
TRBV12-3/TRBV12-4,.,TRBD2,TRBJ2-2,CASRLAGGGELFF,TGTGCCAGCAGACTAGCGGGAGGGGGGGAGCTGTTTTTT
TRBV4-1,many,TRBD2,TRBJ2-3,CASSQRTSGKDTQYF,TGCGCCAGCAGCCAACGGACTAGCGGGAAAGATACGCAGTATTTT
TRBV5-1,few,.,TRBJ2-7,CASSSKQGSGYEQYF,TGCGCCAGCAGCTCAAAACAGGGTTCAGGCTACGAGCAGTACTTC
TRBV28,.,TRBD2,TRBJ2-7,CASSGLAGGPGSDFEQYF,TGTGCCAGCAGCGGACTAGCGGGAGGGCCGGGGTCCGACTTCGAGCAGTACTTC
TRBV20-1,.,TRBD2,TRBJ2-1,CSARPSRGAGPLDYNEQFF,TGCAGTGCTAGGCCGTCCCGGGGAGCGGGACCCCTCGATTACAATGAGCAGTTCTTC
TRBV28,few,TRBD2,TRBJ2-3,CASSFLGGVSTDTQYF,TGTGCCAGCAGTTTTTTGGGGGGGGTTAGCACAGATACGCAGTATTTT
TRBV20-1,.,.,TRBJ1-2,CSAQEPGWTASNYGYTF,TGCAGTGCTCAAGAACCTGGGTGGACAGCGAGTAACTATGGCTACACCTTC
TRBV4-2,.,TRBD2,TRBJ2-1,CASSHPGTSGGPGGNEQFF,TGTGCCAGCAGCCACCCCGGGACTAGCGGGGGGCCAGGGGGCAATGAGCAGTTCTTC
TRBV7-9,.,TRBD1,TRBJ2-7,CASSPGTGGGKEQYF,TGTGCCAGCAGCCCCGGGACAGGAGGGGGGAAGGAGCAGTACTTC
TRBV7-9,many,.,TRBJ2-2,CASDYPGARTGELFF,TGTGCCAGCGATTATCCGGGAGCCCGGACCGGGGAGCTGTTTTTT
TRBV27,.,.,TRBJ2-2,CASSFGGPRGCF,TGTGCCAGCAGTTTTGGGGGGCCCCGCGGGTGTTTT
TRBV29-1,few,TRBD2,TRBJ2-3,CSVEGAGGTDTQYF,TGCAGCGTTGAAGGGGCGGGAGGCACAGATACGCAGTATTTT
TRBV29-1,.,.,TRBJ2-7,CSVRTGRAYEQYF,TGCAGCGTACGGACAGGGAGGGCCTACGAGCAGTACTTC
TRBV11-2,many,.,TRBJ2-5,CASSSRQETQYF,TGTGCCAGCAGCTCCCGTCAAGAGACCCAGTACTTC
TRBV20-1,few,.,TRBJ2-5,CSANPSGGGETQYF,TGCAGTGCTAATCCGTCCGGGGGTGGAGAGACCCAGTACTTC
TRBV5-4,.,TRBD1,TRBJ2-7,CASSVNRGTYEQYF,TGTGCCAGCAGCGTAAACAGGGGGACCTACGAGCAGTACTTC
TRBV6-4,many,.,TRBJ2-3,CASSDSGQGTDTQYF,TGTGCCAGCAGTGACTCCGGGCAGGGCACAGATACGCAGTATTTT
TRBV10-3,few,TRBD2,TRBJ2-1,CAISEPGLTHYNEQFF,TGTGCCATCAGTGAGCCGGGACTAACCCATTACAATGAGCAGTTCTTC
TRBV7-9,few,TRBD1,TRBJ2-7,CASSDDRENPYEQYF,TGTGCCAGCAGCGACGACAGGGAAAACCCCTACGAGCAGTACTTC
TRBV6-1,.,.,TRBJ2-7,CASSQTASYEQYF,TGTGCCAGCTCCCAGACAGCCTCCTACGAGCAGTACTTC
TRBV5-1,few,.,TRBJ2-7,CASSWKGGTFYEQYF,TGCGCCAGCAGCTGGAAAGGGGGGACCTTTTACGAGCAGTACTTC
TRBV20-1,.,.,TRBJ2-7,CSARSASGTSSYVQYF,TGCAGTGCTAGAAGCGCATCCGGGACTTCCTCCTACGTGCAGTACTTC
TRBV27,many,.,TRBJ2-7,CASSAGFGEQYF,TGTGCGAGCTCGGCAGGGTTTGGCGAGCAGTACTTC
TRBV9,.,.,TRBJ2-3,CASSVNGRGATDTQYF,TGTGCCAGCAGCGTAAACGGCAGGGGCGCCACAGATACGCAGTATTTT
TRBV6-1,.,.,TRBJ1-2,CASSDGGDYGYTF,TGTGCCAGCAGTGACGGGGGGGACTATGGCTACACCTTC
TRBV2,few,.,TRBJ2-5,CASSRSAGWQQKQETQYF,TGTGCCAGCAGCCGCTCCGCCGGTTGGCAGCAAAAACAGGAGACCCAGTACTTC
TRBV11-3,many,TRBD2,TRBJ2-1,CASSLDPLAGYNEQFF,TGTGCCAGCAGCTTAGATCCCCTAGCGGGGTACAATGAGCAGTTCTTC
TRBV5-4,few,TRBD1,TRBJ1-2,CASNQQGNYGYTF,TGTGCCAGCAACCAACAGGGGAACTATGGCTACACCTTC
TRBV7-2,many,TRBD2,TRBJ2-1,CASSLATSGGPDNEQFF,TGTGCCAGCAGCTTAGCGACTAGCGGGGGGCCAGACAATGAGCAGTTCTTC
TRBV6-1,few,.,TRBJ2-5,CVVGGRDGETQYF,TGTGTCGTGGGGGGGCGCGATGGAGAGACCCAGTACTTC
TRBV10-3,few,TRBD1,TRBJ2-7,CAISEGQGYEQYF,TGTGCCATCAGTGAGGGACAGGGTTACGAGCAGTACTTC
TRBV14,few,TRBD2,TRBJ2-1,CASRSSGSSYNEQFF,TGTGCCAGCAGATCTAGCGGGAGCTCCTACAATGAGCAGTTCTTC
TRBV29-1,.,TRBD2,TRBJ2-2,CSVDGLAGSTGELFF,TGCAGCGTTGACGGACTAGCGGGATCCACCGGGGAGCTGTTTTTT
TRBV7-9,.,TRBD1,TRBJ2-2,CASRRRDSVNTGELFF,TGTGCCAGCAGACGCCGGGACAGCGTTAACACCGGGGAGCTGTTTTTT
TRBV4-1,few,.,TRBJ2-7,CASSQDLGPGDHEQYF,TGCGCCAGCAGCCAAGATTTGGGGCCCGGGGACCACGAGCAGTACTTC
TRBV6-1,.,TRBD2,TRBJ2-1,CASAAGRDYNNEQFF,TGTGCCAGCGCCGCCGGGAGGGACTATAACAATGAGCAGTTCTTC
TRBV29-1,.,TRBD1,TRBJ2-7,CSVTGGRSYEQYF,TGCAGCGTGACAGGGGGTAGGTCCTACGAGCAGTACTTC
TRBV12-3/TRBV12-4,many,.,TRBJ2-1,CASSSGTPVF,TGTGCCAGCAGTTCGGGGACCCCGGTCTTC
TRBV7-1,.,.,TRBJ2-7,CASSSPTSSYEQYF,TGTGCCAGCAGCTCCCCAACTAGCTCCTACGAGCAGTACTTC
TRBV4-3,many,TRBD2,TRBJ2-2,CASSQDLGTTWSTGELFF,TGCGCCAGCAGCCAAGATCTTGGGACTACGTGGAGCACCGGGGAGCTGTTTTTT
TRBV4-3,few,.,TRBJ2-3,CASSQVYTDTQYF,TGCGCCAGCAGCCAAGTTTACACAGATACGCAGTATTTT
TRBV20-1,.,.,TRBJ2-3,CSASLETWTGITDTQYF,TGCAGTGCTAGTTTAGAGACGTGGACGGGAATCACAGATACGCAGTATTTT
TRBV4-3,few,.,TRBJ2-3,CASSQDRVEGADTQYF,TGCGCCAGCAGCCAAGATCGGGTTGAGGGAGCAGATACGCAGTATTTT
TRBV5-1,.,.,TRBJ1-1,CASSHPEGKFGEAFF,TGCGCCAGCAGCCACCCCGAGGGGAAGTTCGGTGAAGCTTTCTTT
TRBV4-3,many,TRBD2,TRBJ2-2,CASSQEPSGRGTGELFF,TGCGCCAGCAGCCAAGAACCTAGCGGGAGAGGAACCGGGGAGCTGTTTTTT